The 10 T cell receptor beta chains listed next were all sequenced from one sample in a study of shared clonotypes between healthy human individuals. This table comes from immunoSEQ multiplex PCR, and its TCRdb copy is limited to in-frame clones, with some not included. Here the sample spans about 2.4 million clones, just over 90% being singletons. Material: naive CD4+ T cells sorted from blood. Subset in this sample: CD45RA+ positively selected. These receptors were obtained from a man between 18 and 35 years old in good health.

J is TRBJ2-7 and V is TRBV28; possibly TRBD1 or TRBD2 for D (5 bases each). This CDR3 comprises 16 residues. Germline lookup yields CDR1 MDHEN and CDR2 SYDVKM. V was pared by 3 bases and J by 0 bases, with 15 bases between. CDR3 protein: CASSLGPGTNSYEQYF. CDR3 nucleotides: TGTGCCAGCAGTTTGGGGCCCGGGACCAACTCCTACGAGCAGTACTTC.

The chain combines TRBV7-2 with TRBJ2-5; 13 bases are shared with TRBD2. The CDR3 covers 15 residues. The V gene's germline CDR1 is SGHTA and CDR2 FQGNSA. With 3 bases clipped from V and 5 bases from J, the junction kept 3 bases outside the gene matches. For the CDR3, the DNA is TGTGCCAGCAGCTTGGGACTAGCGGGATTTGAGACCCAGTACTTC. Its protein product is CASSLGLAGFETQYF.

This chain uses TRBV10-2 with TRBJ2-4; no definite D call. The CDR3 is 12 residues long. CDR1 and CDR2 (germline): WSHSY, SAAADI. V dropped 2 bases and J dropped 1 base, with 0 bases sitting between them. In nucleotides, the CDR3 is TGCGCCAGCAGTGAGGCCAAAAACATTCAGTACTTC. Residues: CASSEAKNIQYF.

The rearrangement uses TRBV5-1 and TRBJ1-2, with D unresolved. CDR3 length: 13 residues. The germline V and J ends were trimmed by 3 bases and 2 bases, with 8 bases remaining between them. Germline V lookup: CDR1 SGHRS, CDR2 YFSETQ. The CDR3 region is CASSSAPNYGYTF. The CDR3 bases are TGCGCCAGCAGCTCGGCTCCGAACTATGGCTACACCTTC.

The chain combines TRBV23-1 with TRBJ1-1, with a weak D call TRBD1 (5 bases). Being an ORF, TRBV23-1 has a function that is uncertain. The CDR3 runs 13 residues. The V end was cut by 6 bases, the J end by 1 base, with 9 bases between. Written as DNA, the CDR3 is TGCGCCAGCAGGACGGACAAGAACACTGAAGCTTTCTTT. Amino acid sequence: CASRTDKNTEAFF.

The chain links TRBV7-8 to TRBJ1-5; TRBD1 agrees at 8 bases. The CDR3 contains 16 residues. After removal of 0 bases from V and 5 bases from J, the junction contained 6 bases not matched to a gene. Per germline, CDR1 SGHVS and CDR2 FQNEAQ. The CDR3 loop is CASSLAPTGAYQPQHF. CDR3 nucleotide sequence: TGTGCCAGCAGCTTAGCGCCGACAGGGGCCTATCAGCCCCAGCATTTT.

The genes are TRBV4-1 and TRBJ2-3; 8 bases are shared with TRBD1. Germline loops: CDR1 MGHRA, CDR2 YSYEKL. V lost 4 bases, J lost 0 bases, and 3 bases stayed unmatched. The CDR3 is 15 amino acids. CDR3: CASSPDRASTDTQYF. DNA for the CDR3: TGCGCCAGCAGCCCGGACAGGGCTAGCACAGATACGCAGTATTTT.

The CDR3 nucleotides are TGCGCCAGCAGCAAAGAGACTAGCGGAACATCAGATACGCAGTATTTT. The encoded protein is CASSKETSGTSDTQYF. This chain joins TRBV5-1 and TRBJ2-3, with 9 positions matching TRBD2. The germline gives CDR1 SGHRS, CDR2 YFSETQ. V lost 4 bases, J lost 4 bases, and 10 bases stayed unmatched. The CDR3 has 16 residues.

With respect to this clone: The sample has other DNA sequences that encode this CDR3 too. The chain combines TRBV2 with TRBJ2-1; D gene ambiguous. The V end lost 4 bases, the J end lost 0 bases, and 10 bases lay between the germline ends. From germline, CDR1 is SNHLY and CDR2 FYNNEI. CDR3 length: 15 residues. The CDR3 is CASSAEQGSYNEQFF. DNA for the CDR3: TGTGCCAGCAGTGCCGAACAAGGCTCCTACAATGAGCAGTTCTTC. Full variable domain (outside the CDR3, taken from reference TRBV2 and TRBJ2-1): EPEVTQTPSHQVTQMGQEVILRCVPISNHLYFYWYRQILGQKVEFLVSFYNNEISEKSEIFDDQFSVERPDGSNFTLKIRSTKLEDSAMYFCASSAEQGSYNEQFFGPGTRLTVL.

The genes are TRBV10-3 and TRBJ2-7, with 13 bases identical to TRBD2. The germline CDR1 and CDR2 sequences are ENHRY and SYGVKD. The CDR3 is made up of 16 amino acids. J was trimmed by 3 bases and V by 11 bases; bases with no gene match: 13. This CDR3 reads CAVTSGRAIGGYEQYF. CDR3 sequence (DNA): TGTGCCGTCACTAGCGGGAGGGCTATTGGGGGCTACGAGCAGTACTTC.